These T cell receptor beta chains were read from a single sample in a study of cytomegalovirus exposure and HLA in healthy donors. Measured with immunoSEQ multiplex PCR; TCRdb has only the in-frame clones, and not every one. The sample data list under 95,000 clones. Material: PBMCs. The receptors were gathered from a female donor in good health and CMV-seropositive. The CDR3 runs from the conserved cysteine through the conserved F or W. D genes are given only for firm matches.

J,D,V,DNA,CDR3
TRBJ2-5,TRBD1,TRBV7-8,TGTGCCAGCAGCCCTCACCGGGACAGAGAAGAGACCCAGTACTTC,CASSPHRDREETQYF
TRBJ1-1,-,TRBV27,TGTGCCAGCAGTTTTAACAGGCTCACTGAAGCTTTCTTT,CASSFNRLTEAFF
TRBJ1-5,-,TRBV5-6,TGTGCCAGCAGCTTGCATGGGGCGCCCAATCAGCCCCAGCATTTT,CASSLHGAPNQPQHF
TRBJ2-5,TRBD2,TRBV7-7,TGTGCTAGCAGCTTATTCACTAGCGGGGCCCAAGAGACCCAGTACTTC,CASSLFTSGAQETQYF
TRBJ2-1,TRBD2,TRBV28,TGTGCCAGCCTATCTAGCGGGAGTATGAATGAGCAGTTCTTC,CASLSSGSMNEQFF
TRBJ2-1,-,TRBV6-6,TGTGCCAGCAGTCCCCGTCGGGGATCGGACAATGAGCAGTTCTTC,CASSPRRGSDNEQFF
TRBJ1-6,TRBD1,TRBV9,TGTGCCAGCAGCCCGCGGACAGGGTTTGGCTCACCCCTCCACTTT,CASSPRTGFGSPLHF
TRBJ2-1,TRBD1,TRBV7-9,TGTGCCAGCACCAAACGAGATGGGACAGCCTACAATGAGCAGTTCTTC,CASTKRDGTAYNEQFF
TRBJ2-1,-,TRBV18,TGTGCCAGCTCACCATACGGGACAAGGACCCCCCACAATGAGCAGTTCTTC,CASSPYGTRTPHNEQFF
TRBJ2-2,TRBD2,TRBV9,TGTGCCAGCAGCGTAGATCGTCGCGGGAGGGCCTCCGGGGAGCTGTTTTTT,CASSVDRRGRASGELFF
TRBJ2-7,-,TRBV6-5,TGTGCCGCAAGGAAAGGACAGACCTACGAGCAGTACTTC,CAARKGQTYEQYF
TRBJ2-6,-,TRBV25-1,TGTGCCAGCAGTGAGACAGGGGAGGGCCTCTCTGGGGCCAACGTCCTGACTTTC,CASSETGEGLSGANVLTF
TRBJ1-5,TRBD1,TRBV15,TGTGCCACCAGCAGAGATCAGACAGGGGGCAATCAGCCCCAGCATTTT,CATSRDQTGGNQPQHF
TRBJ2-3,TRBD2,TRBV10-1,TGCGCCAGCAGTGAGGGACCCCGGGGGGCAGATACGCAGTATTTT,CASSEGPRGADTQYF
TRBJ2-7,-,TRBV7-9,TGTGCCAGCAGCTCCTTCCAGAGGTACGAGCAGTACTTC,CASSSFQRYEQYF
TRBJ2-5,TRBD2,TRBV19,TGTGCCAGTTCTTTGGGACTAGCGGGGGTACAAGAGACCCAGTACTTC,CASSLGLAGVQETQYF
TRBJ1-4,-,TRBV28,TGTGCCAGCAGTTCCTACACAGGTGCAACTAATGAAAAACTGTTTTTT,CASSSYTGATNEKLFF
TRBJ1-1,-,TRBV4-3,TGCGCCAGCAGCCAACCAGACAGACCTGCGGCTGAAGCTTTCTTT,CASSQPDRPAAEAFF
TRBJ1-6,-,TRBV6-6,TGTGCCAGCAGTTACGGGGAGGGTTCACCCCTCCACTTT,CASSYGEGSPLHF
TRBJ2-5,-,TRBV7-9,TGTGCCAGCAGCCGATGGACCGGACAGCAAGAGACCCAGTACTTC,CASSRWTGQQETQYF
TRBJ1-2,TRBD1,TRBV9,TGTGCCAGCAGCGTAGTTTCGACAGGGGGGGTGTATGGCTACACCTTC,CASSVVSTGGVYGYTF
TRBJ2-7,-,TRBV11-2,TGTGCCAGCAGCCCTCAAGTAGTCCACGAGCAGTACTTC,CASSPQVVHEQYF
TRBJ2-3,-,TRBV10-3,TGTGCCATCAGCAAAACAGGCGATAGCACAGATACGCAGTATTTT,CAISKTGDSTDTQYF
TRBJ2-7,TRBD1,TRBV28,TGTGCCAGCAGTTCCGGGACAGGGGTCATCGAGCAGTACTTC,CASSSGTGVIEQYF
TRBJ2-7,TRBD1,TRBV23-1,TGCGCCAGCAGTCACCGGGACAGGGACATATACGAGCAGTACTTC,CASSHRDRDIYEQYF
TRBJ1-2,-,TRBV7-9,TGTGCCAGCAGCTACGGACACTTTAACTATGGCTACACCTTC,CASSYGHFNYGYTF
TRBJ2-7,TRBD1,TRBV5-4,TGTGCCAGCAGCCAGCCTGACAGGGCCTACGAGCAGTACTTC,CASSQPDRAYEQYF
TRBJ2-1,TRBD2,TRBV6-1,TGTGCCAGCAGTGAACTAAGCCTAGCGGGGCGAAGCACCCAGTTCTTC,CASSELSLAGRSTQFF
TRBJ1-5,TRBD1,TRBV28,TGTGCCAGCAGGGAACAGGGGGGGAGCAATCAGCCCCAGCATTTT,CASREQGGSNQPQHF
TRBJ1-5,TRBD1,TRBV6-1,TGTGCCAGTCTCCAGGGGGCGGGGAGCAATCAGCCCCAGCATTTT,CASLQGAGSNQPQHF
TRBJ2-7,-,TRBV7-3,TGTGCCAGCAGATCCTCGGCCTACGAGCAGTACTTC,CASRSSAYEQYF
TRBJ2-3,-,TRBV7-9,TGTGCCAGCAGCTGGAGATCCACAGATACGCAGTATTTT,CASSWRSTDTQYF
TRBJ2-5,TRBD2,TRBV11-1,TGTGCCAGCAGCTGGCGACTAGCAGAGACCCAGTACTTC,CASSWRLAETQYF
TRBJ2-3,-,TRBV7-2,TGTGCCAGCAGCTTAGGGGCGGGGCGCTCAGCATCGCAGTATTTT,CASSLGAGRSASQYF
TRBJ2-3,TRBD1,TRBV19,TGTGCCAGTAGTATCGGGTGGAAGGGGGAGACAGGGGCTCGCACAGATACGCAGTATTTT,CASSIGWKGETGARTDTQYF
TRBJ1-2,-,TRBV6-1,TGTGCCAGCAGTGAAGAGGGGTCGGATGGCTACACCTTC,CASSEEGSDGYTF
TRBJ1-2,TRBD1,TRBV2,TGTGCCAGCAGTGCGACCGGGACAGCAAACTATGGCTACACCTTC,CASSATGTANYGYTF
TRBJ1-5,TRBD1,TRBV18,TGTGCCAGCGCACCACCGACGACAGGGGGCATTCAGCCCCAGCATTTT,CASAPPTTGGIQPQHF
TRBJ1-2,-,TRBV20-1,TGCAGTGCAGCGGATATCTATGGCTACACCTTC,CSAADIYGYTF
TRBJ1-2,-,TRBV4-3,TGCGCCAGCAGCCAACAGGGTTCCTATGGCTACACCTTC,CASSQQGSYGYTF
TRBJ1-5,-,TRBV29-1,TGCAGCGTTGGTTCTAAAGAGGATCAGCCCCAGCATTTT,CSVGSKEDQPQHF
TRBJ2-3,TRBD2,TRBV13,TGTGCCAGCAGCACACCTAGCGGGGGGACAGATACGCAGTATTTT,CASSTPSGGTDTQYF
TRBJ2-1,TRBD2,TRBV7-6,TGTGCCAGCAGCCCCAGCGGGAGGGTTGGCAATGAGCAGTTCTTC,CASSPSGRVGNEQFF
TRBJ2-1,-,TRBV11-2,TGTGCCAGCAGCTTAGATCGGGGGGCTGGGGTCTACAATGAGCAGTTCTTC,CASSLDRGAGVYNEQFF
TRBJ2-3,TRBD2,TRBV7-8,TGTGCCAGCAGCTTATTAGACGGGGAGCGGGAAAACACAGATACGCAGTATTTT,CASSLLDGERENTDTQYF
TRBJ1-2,-,TRBV27,TGTGCCAGCAGAACAATTAACTATGGCTACACCTTC,CASRTINYGYTF
TRBJ2-5,TRBD2,TRBV28,TGTGCCAGCACCATTAGCGGGAGGGCCGGAGAGACCCAGTACTTC,CASTISGRAGETQYF
TRBJ2-7,TRBD2,TRBV18,TGTGCCAGCTCACCACGGGGTAGCGGGATCGGAGAGCAGTACTTC,CASSPRGSGIGEQYF
TRBJ1-5,TRBD1,TRBV18,TGTGCCAGCTCACTCGCTGACAGGGGCAATCAGCCCCAGCATTTT,CASSLADRGNQPQHF
TRBJ2-2,-,TRBV4-3,TGCGCCAGCAGCCAAGTTGGGGGGGCCACCACCGGGGAGCTGTTTTTT,CASSQVGGATTGELFF
TRBJ1-2,TRBD1,TRBV11-2,TGTGCCAGCAGCATTTCCGGGACAGGGGGCGATGGCTACACCTTC,CASSISGTGGDGYTF
TRBJ1-5,-,TRBV10-3,TGTGCCATCACAAACGCGTGGAATCAGCCCCAGCATTTT,CAITNAWNQPQHF
TRBJ2-7,-,TRBV29-1,TGCAGCGTCGAGACAGCCGACTACGAGCAGTACTTC,CSVETADYEQYF
TRBJ2-7,TRBD2,TRBV2,TGTGCCAGCACCGAACGGGCTAGCGGGAACGAGCAGTACTTC,CASTERASGNEQYF